This TCR beta chain was obtained from a study of response to subunit inactivated influenza vaccine. Findings and caveats of the study: Authors proposed each seasonal influenza vaccination draws in few new T cells.

This clonotype was seen more than once but under ten times. What it binds is not known. Trimming pared 6 bases from V and 1 base from J, leaving 10 bases between. This CDR3 has 14 residues. TCRdb used MiXCR to reprocess the RT-PCR reads, holding one entry per CDR3 protein. The table has 700,000 to 900,000 distinct CDR3 sequences, 21% seen once. The rearrangement uses TRBV12-3 or TRBV12-4 and TRBJ2-1; the D gene is possibly TRBD1 (5 bases). The source was PBMCs from blood, collected 4 to 6 days after vaccination. The sequence derives from a man in his forties or fifties who received an inactivated influenza vaccine. The CDR3 sequence: CASSVQGSYNEQFF. The DNA of the CDR3 is TGTGCCAGCAGCGTCCAGGGTTCCTACAATGAGCAGTTCTTC.